One and the same sample provided the 9 T cell receptor beta chains below, sequenced in a study of T cells in Graves' hyperthyroidism and ophthalmopathy. The investigators amplified TCR beta CDR3 regions from RNA transcripts. Researchers ran a first-round RT-PCR on the TCR CDR3 using the HTBI primer set. TCRdb fed the multiplex PCR reads into MiXCR, producing one record per CDR3 protein. The profile shows over 700,000 distinct CDR3 sequences, about 17% of them singletons. The specimen was blood. The receptor source for this set is a woman aged 50 to 60 with Graves' hyperthyroidism that later progressed to Graves' ophthalmopathy.

This chain links TRBV15 with TRBJ1-2, with D perhaps matching TRBD1 (6 bases). The V gene lost 3 bases and the J gene lost 8 bases, with 25 bases spanning the gap. The CDR3 length is 17 residues. In germline, CDR1 is LNHNV, CDR2 YYDKDF (reference sequence). The CDR3 region is CATSSDLSSLRGAGYTF. CDR3 nucleotide sequence: TGTGCCACCAGCAGTGACCTTTCCTCCCTCAGGGGAGCAGGCTACACCTTC.

This chain links TRBV6-5 with TRBJ1-1; TRBD1 aligns across 10 bases. The length of the CDR3 is 13 residues. The germline CDR1 and CDR2 sequences are MNHEY and SVGAGI. V was pared by 6 bases and J by 7 bases, with 5 bases of the junction left unmatched. The DNA for the CDR3 is TGTGCCAGCAGGACCGGACAGGGGGTTGAAGCTTTCTTT. This codes for CASRTGQGVEAFF.

This chain links TRBV29-1 with TRBJ2-5; D uncertain. Germline CDR1 and CDR2: SQVTM and ANQGSEA. The CDR3 runs to 14 residues. Between the trimmed V and J ends, which lost 2 bases and 1 base, there was a span of 11 bases. DNA for the CDR3: TGCAGCGTTGAAAAGGGAAGGGTCCAAGAGACCCAGTACTTC. Translation: CSVEKGRVQETQYF.

This clonotype was recorded many times. The chain links TRBV12-3 or TRBV12-4 to TRBJ1-2, with D uncertain. Trimming left V 2 bases short and J 6 bases short, with 10 bases between. This CDR3 is 13 amino acids long. This CDR3 reads CASSLSAADGYTF. The CDR3 DNA is TGTGCCAGCAGTTTAAGTGCCGCCGATGGCTACACCTTC.

The V call is TRBV29-1, the J call TRBJ2-7, with D perhaps assigned TRBD1 or TRBD2 (5 bases each). CDR3 size: 12 residues. V lost 4 bases, J lost 2 bases, and 9 bases lay in between. Germline assignment: CDR1 SQVTM and CDR2 ANQGSEA. Here the CDR3 reads CSVGDGTYEQYF. The CDR3 nucleotides are TGCAGCGTTGGGGACGGAACCTACGAGCAGTACTTC.

This clonotype was counted ten times or more. The chain employs TRBV20-1 and TRBJ2-5, with D perhaps matching TRBD2 (6 bases). The CDR3 loop spans 12 amino acids. The V end was cut by 5 bases, the J end by 4 bases, with 11 bases between. From germline, CDR1 is DFQATT and CDR2 SNEGSKA (reference sequence). The CDR3 reads CSAPSVRETQYF. CDR3 coding DNA: TGCAGTGCTCCTAGCGTCCGAGAGACCCAGTACTTC.

This clonotype was counted a few times. The chain combines TRBV6-2 or TRBV6-3 with TRBJ1-5, with D perhaps TRBD1 (5 bases). The CDR3 runs 15 residues. Germline CDR1 is MNHEY and CDR2 is SVGEGT. The V end was cut by 3 bases, the J end by 9 bases, with 18 bases between. DNA of the CDR3: TGTGCCAGCAGTTATGAGGGGATCGCCATGGGGCCCCAGCATTTT. Its protein is CASSYEGIAMGPQHF.

Points on this clonotype: It may be a read error: a sequence one base away is much more abundant. The chain links TRBV2 to TRBJ2-3, with 7 bases lining up with TRBD1. Trimming took 7 bases from V and 4 from J; bases not matched to a gene: 8. CDR3 size: 14 residues. Germline values: CDR1 SNHLY, CDR2 FYNNEI. This chain's CDR3 is CASTRDSHADTQYF. CDR3 nucleotide sequence: TGTGCCAGCACTCGGGACAGTCACGCAGATACGCAGTATTTT. The whole variable domain, remainder taken from reference TRBV2 and TRBJ2-3, is EPEVTQTPSHQVTQMGQEVILRCVPISNHLYFYWYRQILGQKVEFLVSFYNNEISEKSEIFDDQFSVERPDGSNFTLKIRSTKLEDSAMYFCASTRDSHADTQYFGPGTRLTVL.

This clonotype was found a few times. The chain couples TRBV29-1 to TRBJ1-2; 7 nucleotides agree with TRBD1. The CDR3 is 12 residues long. Germline V gene sequence: CDR1 SQVTM, CDR2 ANQGSEA. Trimming removed 2 bases from V and 8 bases from J; junction bases left unmatched: 5. The CDR3 DNA reads TGCAGCGTTGAAAGGACAGGCGAGGGCTACACCTTC. Translation gives CSVERTGEGYTF.